This T cell receptor (beta chain) appears in the sequencing data of a study of cytotoxic CD8 clonotypes in ibrutinib-treated CLL. Study as a whole: After a median around 12 months on treatment (6 to 36), response samples were drawn.

For this clone: Its specificity is unknown. A read error may produce the germline difference seen at one junction end.

Findings and caveats of the study: Public clonotypes (which were uncommon) either contracted or remained stable on treatment.

This table comes from immunoSEQ multiplex PCR, and its TCRdb copy is limited to in-frame clones, with some not included. The sample holds tens of thousands of clones, 71% seen once. Sequences were derived from PBMCs, sampled after 12 months of ibrutinib treatment. This TCR came from a human donor with chronic lymphocytic leukemia.

This CDR3 is CASREGGTNEKLFF. CDR3 nucleotides: TGTGCCAGCAGGGAAGGGGGGACTAATGAAAAACTGTTTTTT. This chain joins TRBV6-1 and TRBJ1-4; D possibly corresponds to TRBD1 (6 bases). CDR3 size: 14 residues. From germline, CDR1 is MNHNS and CDR2 SASEGT.